Described below is a single T cell receptor (beta chain) sequence and its context. Its antigen is currently not known. No quality values exist for individual bases; no much larger clone is one base distant. On a MiSeq, deep resolution sequencing aimed for a depth between 1 in 1 million and 1 in 200,000 T cells, with each clonotype covered around 9.2x on average. TCR beta libraries were generated with the immunoSEQ hsTCRB Kit. The authors processed their data as follows. Data were analyzed with ImmunoSEQ Data Assistant and ImmunoSEQ Analyzer, with V, D and J genes assigned per IMGT definitions. Clonality, with values ranging from 0 to 1, was calculated as one minus the normalized Shannon entropy of productive rearrangement frequencies. Only overrepresented clonotypes making up at least 0.05% of the repertoire of each patient were included in the public clonotype analysis. Thirteen repertoires from age-matched healthy donors, obtained from immuneACCESS, served as clonality controls. The source is immuneACCESS, and TCRdb retained only in-frame sequences with V and J called. Part of the clones is not carried over; for the studies checked, unresolved V genes explain less than half of this, and the remainder is unexplained. The V and J calls and clone size were taken over from that table, and D and trimming were inferred from the DNA. The sample data list around 92,000 clones, and roughly 80% of these were observed just once. The top ten constitute 20% to 25% of the sample.

The data are from a study of cytotoxic CD8 clonotypes in ibrutinib-treated CLL (dated by TCRdb to 2020 to 2023). The study in broad terms: The cohort was composed of some ten relapsed/refractory and fewer than 16 treatment-naive patients; IGHV unmutated status was identified in under 18 patients. Responses were partial in around 24 patients and complete in 2; after median about 68 months follow-up, about 14 stayed in remission and roughly twelve progressed. Response samples were obtained after a median of around eleven months of treatment, with a range of roughly 6 to 40 months. On average, each sample yielded some 250,000 productive templates and over 90,000 productive rearrangements. Longitudinal samples were obtainable from 26 of the 86 participants in the trial. Cryopreserved peripheral blood mononuclear cells were collected before treatment, at response, and at either disease progression or sustained remission. Every remission and progressive disease sample was obtained while ibrutinib was still being received by the patients.

Here is what the overall study found, with its caveats: At baseline, clonality was higher than in age-matched healthy donors and showed a strong correlation with circulating CD8+ T-cell counts. Sampling times were not matched between patients in sustained remission and patients whose disease was progressing, and lymph node repertoires were not examined. Public clonotypes were rare and either contracted or stayed stable during treatment, and the rise in clonality at ibrutinib response reflected the expansion of private clonotypes. An increase in clonality was observed at ibrutinib response, with clonality remaining stable during sustained remission and falling back toward baseline at progression.

The time point label, read with the paper, signifies: approximately 25 months on ibrutinib. For TCR beta library preparation, roughly 1.8 micrograms of genomic DNA was extracted from cryopreserved PBMCs. Longitudinal blood samples from CLL patients on ibrutinib monotherapy were analyzed using high-throughput TCR beta sequencing. Patients were enrolled in a phase 2 open-label single-center ibrutinib monotherapy trial. The sequence was collected from a human donor with chronic lymphocytic leukemia. Sequencing was performed on PBMCs, taken after 24 months of ibrutinib treatment.

The CDR3 reads CASSPQGGGGRSYTGELFF. The DNA reads as follows: TGTGCCAGCAGCCCACAAGGGGGAGGCGGAAGGTCGTACACCGGGGAGCTGTTTTTT. The chain couples TRBV4-2 to TRBJ2-2; the D gene assignment is perhaps TRBD1 or TRBD2, with each matching 6 bases. Counted from cysteine to phenylalanine, this CDR3 has 19 amino acids. CDR3 DNA only is kept here, 57 bases in frame from base 1. As encoded in the germline V gene, CDR1 is LGHNA while CDR2 is YNFKEQ. V and J are truncated by 4 bases and 3 bases respectively, leaving an intervening sequence of 24 bases.